This T cell receptor (beta chain) was obtained from a study of cytomegalovirus exposure and HLA in healthy donors. Study overall: Clustering assigned 81% of the approximately 400 genotyped donors to the Caucasian-associated ancestry cluster.

Notes on this clone: Its target is not known.

Study-wide results and caveats: Sequencing depth roughly uniform across donors was assumed in presence/absence analyses.

PCR employed 60 Vbeta and 13 Jbeta primers. The data were produced by immunoSEQ multiplex PCR, yet TCRdb's version contains in-frame clones alone and is incomplete. This sample carries 200,000 to 250,000 clones, 80% to 90% of them seen once, and the ten largest clones take about 0.25%. Sequenced sample: PBMCs. The TCR originated in a girl aged 2-10 years in good health and CMV-seronegative.

The CDR3 nucleotides are TGCGCCAGCAGCCAAGCGTGGGGGGGGTGGAATGAGCAGTTCTTC. It codes for CASSQAWGGWNEQFF. The J gene is TRBJ2-1, the V gene TRBV4-1; TRBD2 aligns across 7 bases. Germline-derived CDR1 and CDR2 are MGHRA and YSYEKL. The length of the CDR3 is 15 residues. V was clipped by 1 base and J by 7 bases; unmatched bases: 7.